This is a list of T cell receptor beta chains from one sample in a study of vaccination and CD4 T cells after COVID-19. TCRdb called the PCR reads again in MiXCR, with one record for every CDR3 protein. The data contain 15,000 to 20,000 distinct CDR3 sequences, about 46% of them seen just once; the ten biggest clones take up approximately 10%. These TCRs are of unknown antigen specificity. Material: CD4+ T cells from blood, cultured in vitro. The receptors were sampled from a human donor who had recovered from COVID-19. The CDR3 runs from the conserved cysteine through the conserved F or W. D genes are given only for firm matches. Size is omitted from some rows. Given values are once, few, many or a class for expanded clones.

clone_size | j_call | v_call | d_call | cdr3_aa | cdr3_nt
. | TRBJ2-7 | TRBV7-2 | TRBD1 | CASRPEGGTGLYEQYF | TGTGCCAGCAGGCCCGAAGGTGGGACAGGGCTCTACGAGCAGTACTTC
. | TRBJ2-1 | TRBV6-2/TRBV6-3 | . | CASSYRLEAEQFF | TGTGCCAGCAGTTACCGTCTGGAGGCTGAGCAGTTCTTC
. | TRBJ1-2 | TRBV6-1 | TRBD1 | CASSGTGYGYTF | TGTGCCAGCAGCGGGACAGGTTATGGCTACACCTTC
. | TRBJ1-6 | TRBV5-5 | . | CASSPTAGSYNSPLHF | TGTGCCAGCAGCCCCACGGCAGGCTCCTATAATTCACCCCTCCACTTT
. | TRBJ1-6 | TRBV12-3/TRBV12-4 | TRBD1 | CASSANRGSPLHF | TGTGCCAGCAGTGCCAACAGGGGGTCACCCCTCCACTTT
. | TRBJ2-1 | TRBV6-5 | TRBD1 | CASSYSQGGGEQFF | TGTGCCAGCAGTTACTCACAGGGGGGAGGTGAGCAGTTCTTC
. | TRBJ2-1 | TRBV9 | TRBD2 | CASSVAGLAENNEQFF | TGTGCCAGCAGCGTAGCTGGACTAGCGGAGAACAATGAGCAGTTCTTC
. | TRBJ1-3 | TRBV30 | . | CAWTMGQGNTIYF | TGTGCCTGGACGATGGGGCAGGGAAACACCATATATTTT
few | TRBJ2-3 | TRBV20-1 | TRBD2 | CSAPNLREGSDTQYF | TGCAGTGCACCGAACCTGCGGGAGGGCTCAGATACGCAGTATTTT
. | TRBJ1-5 | TRBV28 | . | CASSFAPITNQPQHF | TGTGCCAGCAGTTTCGCGCCGATTACCAATCAGCCCCAGCATTTT
. | TRBJ1-1 | TRBV7-2 | TRBD1 | CASSLASTGRGNTEAFF | TGTGCCAGCAGCTTAGCCTCGACAGGGAGGGGGAACACTGAAGCTTTCTTT
. | TRBJ1-1 | TRBV18 | TRBD1 | CASSRGSGQEIPEAFF | TGTGCCAGCTCACGGGGCTCAGGACAGGAGATACCAGAAGCTTTCTTT
. | TRBJ1-5 | TRBV28 | . | CASAIRVNQPQHF | TGTGCCAGCGCCATCAGGGTAAATCAGCCCCAGCATTTT